The clone carrying this T cell receptor beta chain was counted a few times. Antigen: not known. This record belongs to a study of T-cell memory formation after mild COVID-19. Study-level information: The study found TCR clusters largely donor specific.

The V gene's germline CDR1 is SGHRS and CDR2 YFSETQ. The V and J ends lost 2 bases and 4 bases, in that order; junction bases with no gene match: 4. The CDR3 is 14 amino acids. Study results and limitations: Contracting CD4+ clones were located mainly in CM and EM, and CD8+ clones in EMRA. Clones that shrank (day 15 to 85) were balanced CD4/CD8, whereas later expanders leaned CD4+. Clones from the second wave (peaking day 37) had unconfirmed SARS-CoV-2 specificity.

One entry per CDR3 protein results from TCRdb running MiXCR on the 5' RACE reads. The sample holds roughly 130,000 distinct CDR3 sequences, about a sixth seen once. This chain joins TRBV5-1 and TRBJ2-3; 7 bases map to TRBD1. This sequence was found in a man aged 18 to 29 who had mild COVID-19 (a few samples of this study predate the infection). Cell type and time point are not known. Material: PBMCs or a T cell subset sorted from them (not recorded which). Here the CDR3 DNA reads TGCGCCAGCAGCTTCCTACAGGGGTCAGATACGCAGTATTTT. Its protein product is CASSFLQGSDTQYF.